This entry lists 8 T cell receptor beta chains sequenced from one sample in a study of T cell responses to AZD1222 COVID-19 vaccine. Generated by immunoSEQ multiplex PCR, the TCRdb table keeps only in-frame clones and is missing some. The table records roughly 150,000 clones, around 90% of them present only once. Sample: peripheral blood, taken 28 days after the second AZD1222 dose. These receptors were obtained from an adult who received the AZD1222 COVID-19 vaccine.

The genes are TRBV4-2 and TRBJ1-6; 9 nucleotides align to TRBD1. The CDR3 is 14 residues long. Looked up from germline, CDR1 is LGHNA and CDR2 is YNFKEQ. V lost 4 bases to trimming and J lost 8 bases; unmatched junction nucleotides: 3. For the CDR3, the DNA is TGTGCCAGCAGCCGAGACAGGGGGGATTCACCCCTCCACTTT. Its protein is CASSRDRGDSPLHF.

The rearrangement uses TRBV28 and TRBJ1-2; the D is unclear. Trimming took off 1 base at V and 6 bases at J, with 6 bases between the two ends. The germline gives CDR1 MDHEN, CDR2 SYDVKM. The CDR3 extends over 12 amino acids. The CDR3 DNA sequence: TGTGCCAGCAGTTTATACCAAAATGGCTACACCTTC. Residues: CASSLYQNGYTF.

The chain carries TRBV7-7 and TRBJ2-5, with D perhaps matching TRBD1 or TRBD2 (5 bases each). The CDR3 is 15 amino acids. V was trimmed by 1 base and J by 5 bases, leaving 14 bases between them. Germline CDR1 and CDR2: SSHAT and FNYEAQ (reference sequence). The CDR3 protein is CASSLGGSAQETQYF. The CDR3 DNA follows: TGTGCCAGCAGCTTAGGGGGGAGCGCGCAGGAGACCCAGTACTTC. Full variable domain (rest looked up from reference TRBV7-7 and TRBJ2-5): GAGVSQSPRYKVTKRGQDVTLRCDPISSHATLYWYQQALGQGPEFLTYFNYEAQPDKSGLPSDRFSAERPEGSISTLTIQRTEQRDSAMYRCASSLGGSAQETQYFGPGTRLLVL.

J is TRBJ1-4 and V is TRBV15; D not resolved. CDR3 length: 12 amino acids. V was cut by 3 bases and J by 5 bases, with 4 bases left in between. Germline V lookup: CDR1 LNHNV, CDR2 YYDKDF (reference sequence). The CDR3: CATSRKNEKLFF. The CDR3 coding sequence is TGTGCCACCAGCAGGAAAAATGAAAAACTGTTTTTT.

The V gene is TRBV9, the J gene TRBJ1-4; TRBD1 is a possible D gene (5 bases). Germline-derived CDR1 and CDR2 are SGDLS and YYNGEE. The CDR3 spans 15 residues. Trimming shortened V by 4 bases and J by 5 bases, and 15 bases separated the two germline ends. CDR3 nucleotides: TGTGCCAGCAGCCCTGGGGGGACGGGGAATGAAAAACTGTTTTTT. It translates to CASSPGGTGNEKLFF.

V is TRBV28 and J is TRBJ1-6, with 8 bases aligning to TRBD1. The junction had 6 bases not matched to a gene; V was cut back by 4 bases and J by 10 bases. From germline, CDR1 is MDHEN and CDR2 SYDVKM. CDR3 length equals 14 residues. The CDR3 protein is CASSSWTGSSPLHF. CDR3 sequence (DNA): TGTGCCAGCAGTTCTTGGACAGGGAGCTCACCCCTCCACTTT.

A single count supports this clone. The chain has TRBV21-1 and TRBJ2-7; the tabulated D call, TRBD1, remains unverified against the DNA. TRBV21-1 is flagged as a pseudogene. The CDR3 is made up of 18 amino acids. The CDR3 DNA sequence: TGTGCCAGCAGCACTCCGGGACAGGCATGGTCGACGCCCTACGAGCAGTACTTC. It encodes CASSTPGQAWSTPYEQYF.

The chain has TRBV7-6 and TRBJ2-5, with 8 bases fitting TRBD2. The CDR3 covers 16 residues. CDR1 is SGHVS, CDR2 FNYEAQ, per germline. The V and J ends lost 5 bases and 5 bases, in that order; junction bases with no gene match: 13. CDR3 residues: CASSRVAGSPSETQYF. The DNA of the CDR3 is TGTGCCAGCAGCCGTGTAGCGGGGTCCCCTTCTGAGACCCAGTACTTC.